Listed below are T cell receptor beta chains from one sample, sequenced in a study of vaccination and CD4 T cells after COVID-19. The antigens of these receptors remain unknown. In TCRdb, the PCR reads were re-called with MiXCR into one record per CDR3 protein. This sample has some 19,000 distinct CDR3 sequences, with approximately 40% found just once. Specimen: cultured CD4+ T cells from blood. These receptors all come from a human donor with COVID-19. The CDR3 runs from the conserved cysteine through the conserved F or W. A D gene is named only where the DNA matches it firmly. Only part of the rows carry a size: once, few, many, or a class if the clone is expanded.

d_gene,abundance,j_gene,v_gene,CDR3aa,CDR3nt
NA,few,TRBJ2-3,TRBV20-1,CSARGSDTDTQYF,TGCAGTGCTAGAGGGTCCGACACAGATACGCAGTATTTT
NA,NA,TRBJ2-5,TRBV6-1,CASRDSRAQETQYF,TGTGCCAGCAGAGACTCCCGCGCCCAAGAGACCCAGTACTTC
NA,NA,TRBJ1-1,TRBV28,CASSLRGRLNLGTEAFF,TGTGCCAGCAGTTTGCGGGGGCGACTGAACCTGGGCACTGAAGCTTTCTTT
TRBD1,NA,TRBJ1-2,TRBV2,CASSQTGFEGYTF,TGTGCCAGCAGCCAGACAGGGTTTGAGGGCTACACCTTC
NA,few,TRBJ2-3,TRBV2,CASNSWGDTQYF,TGTGCCAGCAATTCTTGGGGAGATACGCAGTATTTT
NA,few,TRBJ1-2,TRBV2,CASSLGGSYGYTF,TGTGCCAGCAGTTTAGGGGGGTCCTATGGCTACACCTTC
TRBD1,once,TRBJ1-1,TRBV12-3/TRBV12-4,CASRGGTGGVMNTEAFF,TGTGCCAGCAGGGGGGGGACAGGGGGCGTCATGAACACTGAAGCTTTCTTT
NA,few,TRBJ2-1,TRBV19,CASSQMNEQFF,TGTGCCAGTAGTCAGATGAATGAGCAGTTCTTC
NA,few,TRBJ1-1,TRBV7-9,CASSRGSNWGTEAFF,TGTGCCAGCAGCCGAGGGTCAAATTGGGGCACTGAAGCTTTCTTT
NA,once,TRBJ2-3,TRBV21-1,CASGELGASRTDTQYF,TGTGCCAGCGGGGAATTAGGGGCTTCCCGCACAGATACGCAGTATTTT
NA,few,TRBJ1-2,TRBV20-1,CSARKDSLYTF,TGCAGTGCTAGAAAGGACAGCCTCTACACCTTC
NA,NA,TRBJ2-7,TRBV29-1,CSANHGGAGEQYF,TGCAGCGCCAACCATGGGGGGGCGGGGGAGCAGTACTTC
TRBD2,NA,TRBJ2-7,TRBV7-2,CASSRAGGEQYF,TGTGCCAGCAGCCGTGCGGGGGGCGAGCAGTACTTC
TRBD2,once,TRBJ2-3,TRBV10-3,CAISMRAGRALPTDTQYF,TGTGCCATCAGTATGAGGGCAGGGAGGGCCTTGCCCACAGATACGCAGTATTTT
TRBD1,few,TRBJ1-5,TRBV6-1,CASSDDGTGGAGNQPQHF,TGTGCCAGCAGTGATGATGGGACAGGGGGCGCAGGCAATCAGCCCCAGCATTTT
NA,NA,TRBJ2-5,TRBV10-2,CASKPWGAETQYF,TGCGCCAGCAAACCCTGGGGGGCAGAGACCCAGTACTTC
TRBD2,once,TRBJ2-3,TRBV7-2,CASNFPAGLASDTQYF,TGTGCCAGCAACTTCCCCGCGGGACTAGCATCCGATACGCAGTATTTT
NA,NA,TRBJ1-6,TRBV6-1,CASKPTGQTNSPLHF,TGTGCCAGCAAACCCACGGGACAAACGAATTCACCCCTCCACTTT
TRBD1,NA,TRBJ2-7,TRBV11-3,CASSRDSTYEQYF,TGTGCCAGCAGCCGGGACAGCACCTACGAGCAGTACTTC
TRBD2,few,TRBJ2-1,TRBV2,CASSGGSGGFNEQFF,TGTGCCAGCAGTGGGGGAAGCGGGGGCTTCAATGAGCAGTTCTTC
NA,NA,TRBJ1-3,TRBV7-6,CASSQASGNTIYF,TGTGCCAGCAGCCAAGCCTCTGGAAACACCATATATTTT
NA,NA,TRBJ1-2,TRBV5-1,CASSAEVSNYGYTF,TGCGCCAGCAGCGCAGAGGTCTCTAACTATGGCTACACCTTC
TRBD1,few,TRBJ1-1,TRBV11-3,CASSPHLGDSSYTEAFF,TGTGCCAGCAGTCCACACCTAGGGGACAGCTCGTACACTGAAGCTTTCTTT
TRBD1,once,TRBJ2-2,TRBV5-1,CASSSTGKNTGELFF,TGCGCCAGCAGTTCGACAGGGAAAAACACCGGGGAGCTGTTTTTT
NA,NA,TRBJ2-7,TRBV30,CAWSTANYEQYF,TGTGCCTGGAGTACGGCGAACTACGAGCAGTACTTC
TRBD2,NA,TRBJ2-1,TRBV27,CASSFPGGRGGSYNEQFF,TGTGCCAGCAGTTTCCCCGGCGGGCGGGGGGGTTCTTACAATGAGCAGTTCTTC
NA,NA,TRBJ2-7,TRBV7-3,CASSLYMAPLEQYF,TGTGCCAGCAGCTTATATATGGCACCATTAGAGCAGTACTTC
TRBD1,NA,TRBJ1-2,TRBV5-1,CASSLGQGASYGYTF,TGCGCCAGCAGCTTGGGGCAGGGGGCGAGCTATGGCTACACCTTC
NA,NA,TRBJ1-2,TRBV20-1,CSAEDRKLANYGYTF,TGCAGTGCAGAGGACAGAAAGTTAGCTAACTATGGCTACACCTTC
TRBD1,NA,TRBJ1-5,TRBV19,CASSKGQGIQPQHF,TGTGCCAGTAGTAAGGGACAGGGGATCCAGCCCCAGCATTTT
TRBD2,NA,TRBJ2-7,TRBV27,CASSLKGLAGAYEQYF,TGTGCCAGCAGCCTAAAGGGACTAGCGGGGGCCTACGAGCAGTACTTC
TRBD2,NA,TRBJ2-1,TRBV11-2,CASSPLIGLAHNTQFF,TGTGCCAGCAGCCCCCTTATAGGACTAGCGCATAATACACAGTTCTTC
NA,few,TRBJ1-6,TRBV6-1,CASGRRGSDNSPLHF,TGTGCCAGCGGGAGAAGGGGGTCGGATAATTCACCCCTCCACTTT
TRBD2,NA,TRBJ2-3,TRBV12-3/TRBV12-4,CASRSGLAGAGDTQYF,TGTGCCAGCAGGTCGGGACTAGCGGGGGCGGGAGATACGCAGTATTTT
TRBD1,NA,TRBJ1-4,TRBV19,CASSTRLGQGTTNEKLFF,TGTGCCAGTAGTACCCGCCTAGGACAGGGAACAACTAATGAAAAACTGTTTTTT
TRBD1,few,TRBJ2-7,TRBV7-9,CASSSQGVFGYEQYF,TGTGCCAGCAGCTCGCAGGGGGTTTTTGGGTACGAGCAGTACTTC
NA,NA,TRBJ2-2,TRBV20-1,CSARTIRGTGELFF,TGCAGTGCTCGGACTATCAGGGGGACCGGGGAGCTGTTTTTT
NA,NA,TRBJ1-6,TRBV20-1,CSARGGGSLHF,TGCAGTGCTAGAGGAGGGGGATCCCTCCACTTT
NA,medium-sized,TRBJ1-2,TRBV24-1,CATSESGVDGYTF,TGTGCCACCAGTGAATCAGGGGTTGATGGCTACACCTTC
NA,NA,TRBJ2-7,TRBV27,CASSLLPGYEQYF,TGTGCCAGCAGCCTCCTACCGGGGTACGAGCAGTACTTC
TRBD1,once,TRBJ1-5,TRBV2,CASDRGLNNQPQHF,TGTGCCAGTGACAGGGGGCTTAACAATCAGCCCCAGCATTTT
TRBD1,few,TRBJ1-2,TRBV6-5,CASSYSQGVGYTF,TGTGCCAGCAGTTACTCCCAGGGGGTTGGCTACACCTTC
NA,NA,TRBJ1-3,TRBV20-1,CSATPDGPSSGNTIYF,TGCAGTGCTACCCCGGACGGTCCGAGCTCTGGAAACACCATATATTTT
NA,NA,TRBJ1-5,TRBV30,CAWSRDTGENQPQHF,TGTGCCTGGAGTAGGGATACAGGAGAAAATCAGCCCCAGCATTTT
TRBD1,once,TRBJ2-6,TRBV6-1,CASIGNRQGAVGGANVLTF,TGTGCCAGCATTGGAAATCGGCAGGGGGCTGTTGGAGGGGCCAACGTCCTGACTTTC
TRBD1,NA,TRBJ1-2,TRBV7-2,CASSPGDRAINYGYTF,TGTGCCAGCAGCCCTGGGGACAGGGCGATTAACTATGGCTACACCTTC
NA,few,TRBJ1-3,TRBV28,CASRSTGSGNTIYF,TGTGCCAGCAGGTCCACAGGGTCGGGAAACACCATATATTTT
TRBD1,NA,TRBJ1-1,TRBV2,CASRTGENTEAFF,TGTGCCAGCCGGACAGGCGAAAACACTGAAGCTTTCTTT